This is a list of T cell receptor beta chains from one sample in a study of blood T cell repertoires in COVID-19. Here immunoSEQ multiplex PCR was the method, and the copy in TCRdb shows in-frame clones only, minus some. The profile shows 250,000 or so clones, over 75% of them singletons. Sequenced sample: peripheral blood. These receptors originate from a woman in her thirties with acute or convalescent COVID-19. CDR3s include the opening cysteine and the closing phenylalanine or tryptophan. Each record gives: D gene, CDR3 length, J gene, V gene, CDR3 protein. D genes are given only for firm matches.

TRBD1 | 18 | TRBJ1-5 | TRBV24-1 | CATSDPGQGGYSNQPQHF
TRBD1 | 15 | TRBJ2-2 | TRBV10-3 | CAISVRQGAAGELFF
TRBD1 | 15 | TRBJ2-2 | TRBV30 | CAWSLQGANTGELFF
- | 14 | TRBJ2-1 | TRBV18 | CASSPLPVKNEQFF
TRBD2 | 14 | TRBJ2-3 | TRBV18 | CASSLAGDSDTQYF
- | 13 | TRBJ2-7 | TRBV7-9 | CASSIRQSYEQYF
- | 15 | TRBJ2-1 | TRBV14 | CASSQEPTLGNEQFF
TRBD1 | 15 | TRBJ1-4 | TRBV19 | CASSKGTASNEKLFF
TRBD1 | 15 | TRBJ1-1 | TRBV6-6 | CASSYTPTGVTEAFF
- | 18 | TRBJ1-1 | TRBV21-1 | CASSKVPQGPYLNTEAFF
TRBD1 | 15 | TRBJ1-4 | TRBV6-5 | CASSSGTGGQEKLFF
TRBD1 | 14 | TRBJ2-1 | TRBV6-6 | CASTRTGGYNEQFF
- | 15 | TRBJ1-4 | TRBV27 | CASSLASGALEKLFF
- | 15 | TRBJ1-1 | TRBV6-5 | CASSPPRSMNTEAFF
TRBD1 | 16 | TRBJ1-2 | TRBV27 | CASSLGRDRPNYGYTF
TRBD1 | 14 | TRBJ2-7 | TRBV5-8 | CASSYGTALYEQYF
- | 16 | TRBJ2-1 | TRBV7-8 | CASSQGSASAYNEQFF
- | 16 | TRBJ1-6 | TRBV9 | CASSEGQSPYNSPLHF
- | 15 | TRBJ2-1 | TRBV5-4 | CASSLRQDHNNEQFF
- | 13 | TRBJ2-5 | TRBV7-8 | CASSLGSWETQYF
TRBD1 | 17 | TRBJ1-5 | TRBV6-2/TRBV6-3 | CASSYVTGQGAFQPQHF
- | 14 | TRBJ1-1 | TRBV28 | CASSLPDRNTEAFF
- | 13 | TRBJ2-4 | TRBV7-2 | CASSTQQRGIQYF
TRBD2 | 15 | TRBJ2-1 | TRBV4-3 | CASSPTGGVGNEQFF
- | 10 | TRBJ1-2 | TRBV19 | CASRGDGYTF
- | 15 | TRBJ2-5 | TRBV29-1 | CSVEEASDYQETQYF
TRBD2 | 14 | TRBJ2-7 | TRBV5-4 | CASRGAGGEYEQYF
TRBD1 | 14 | TRBJ2-3 | TRBV5-1 | CASSIRGHTDTQYF
TRBD1 | 13 | TRBJ1-1 | TRBV5-4 | CASSLWTGSNTFF
- | 15 | TRBJ1-1 | TRBV5-4 | CASSPLQLTNTEAFF
- | 13 | TRBJ2-7 | TRBV30 | CAWSAGQQYEQYF
TRBD2 | 13 | TRBJ2-1 | TRBV7-9 | CASSLGLAGAPLF
- | 13 | TRBJ1-1 | TRBV7-3 | CASMVRENTEAFF
TRBD2 | 15 | TRBJ2-3 | TRBV7-2 | CASSPLAGGGDTQYF
- | 12 | TRBJ2-2 | TRBV6-2/TRBV6-3 | CASGPYPGELFF
TRBD1 | 16 | TRBJ2-3 | TRBV5-1 | CASSFTTGSRPDTQYF
- | 16 | TRBJ1-3 | TRBV25-1 | CASSEFSSAGGNTIYF
- | 15 | TRBJ1-1 | TRBV9 | CASSSLRGRNTEAFF
- | 14 | TRBJ2-1 | TRBV5-1 | CASSGGPNYNEQFF
TRBD1 | 14 | TRBJ2-2 | TRBV27 | CASRGQGGPGELFF
- | 15 | TRBJ2-2 | TRBV5-1 | CASSLVGGGTGELFF
TRBD2 | 18 | TRBJ2-1 | TRBV7-7 | CASSNRAGGPGDRSEQFF